Following are 5 T cell receptor beta chains from one sample sequenced in a study of T cell repertoires in cytomegalovirus infection. TCRdb ran MiXCR on the reads and lists one entry per CDR3 protein. Of approximately 340,000 distinct CDR3 sequences listed, almost 30% are singletons. These TCRs' antigens remain unknown. The sample here was cultured PBMCs, taken from culture after CMV antigen stimulation. These receptors were collected from a human donor in good health (CMV status not recorded). Some clones in this sample may be carry-over from other donors' samples.

This chain connects TRBV20-1 to TRBJ1-4; D may be TRBD1 (6 bases). Germline V gene data show CDR1 as DFQATT and CDR2 as SNEGSKA (reference sequence). The CDR3 is 15 amino acids. V lost 0 bases, J lost 9 bases, and 17 bases lay in between. CDR3 coding DNA: TGCAGTGCTAGAGATAGGGGGACGGGTGAACAAAAACTGTTTTTT. This gives the protein CSARDRGTGEQKLFF.

In its sample, this clonotype was seen once. V usage is TRBV20-1 and J usage is TRBJ2-5; a possible D gene is TRBD2 (5 bases). The length of the CDR3 is 13 residues. V lost 3 bases and J 5 bases, leaving 13 bases between the germline ends. CDR1 and CDR2 (germline): DFQATT, SNEGSKA (reference sequence). The CDR3 coding sequence is TGCAGTGCTAGGGCCTACTGGAGGGAGACCCAGTACTTC. It yields the protein CSARAYWRETQYF.

The chain is built from TRBV25-1 and TRBJ2-1; D could derive from TRBD1 or TRBD2 (5 bases each). The CDR3 consists of 15 residues. In germline, CDR1 is MGHDK, CDR2 SYGVNS. V dropped 3 bases and J dropped 0 bases, with 9 bases sitting between them. For the CDR3, the DNA is TGTGCCAGCAGTGAGGGGGTATCCTCCTACAATGAGCAGTTCTTC. The encoded protein is CASSEGVSSYNEQFF.

J is TRBJ1-1 and V is TRBV10-2; a possible D gene is TRBD1 (6 bases). The length of the CDR3 is 13 residues. With 11 bases removed from V and 1 base from J, the gap between germline ends came to 14 bases. Germline CDR1 WSHSY, CDR2 SAAADI. The CDR3 DNA follows: TGCGCCGCGGGGGGGGGCAGGAACACTGAAGCTTTCTTT. It specifies CAAGGGRNTEAFF.

The chain joins TRBV28 to TRBJ2-1; weak D call: TRBD1 (5 bases). The CDR3 is 15 amino acids. V was clipped by 5 bases and J by 7 bases, with 18 bases between them. The germline CDR1 and CDR2 sequences are MDHEN and SYDVKM. CDR3 DNA sequence: TGTGCCAGCAGTCCCTACCGACGACAGTCGAATGAGCAGTTCTTC. It translates to CASSPYRRQSNEQFF.